A selection of T cell receptor beta chains follows, all from one sample in a study of T cell responses to AZD1222 COVID-19 vaccine. Method: immunoSEQ multiplex PCR; TCRdb's copy keeps in-frame clones and lacks some. Of about 120,000 clones listed, 92% are singletons. Sample: peripheral blood, taken 28 days after the second AZD1222 dose. All receptors derive from an adult who received the AZD1222 COVID-19 vaccine. Each CDR3 is given with its conserved first and last residue.

V	J	CDR3
TRBV3-1/TRBV3-2	TRBJ1-1	CASSGDRSTEAFF
TRBV7-8	TRBJ1-5	CATCPGTPLLQPQHF
TRBV2	TRBJ2-2	CARGTGNTGELFF
TRBV12-3/TRBV12-4	TRBJ2-3	CASSFLGRNTQYF
TRBV9	TRBJ1-2	CASRGADLYGYTF
TRBV7-2	TRBJ2-7	CASSLIGLGGSYEQYF
TRBV28	TRBJ2-2	CASSFSQGYTGELFF
TRBV7-8	TRBJ2-1	CASRPGRPSYNEQFF
TRBV13	TRBJ2-5	CASTSGGRETQYF
TRBV6-6	TRBJ2-7	CASSYSPGQGRGEQYF
TRBV21-1	TRBJ2-3	CASSKGRGAQYF
TRBV5-1	TRBJ1-2	CASGTGNYGYTF
TRBV20-1	TRBJ2-1	CSASESARHNEQFF
TRBV5-1	TRBJ2-1	CASSLGQGYNEQFF
TRBV9	TRBJ1-6	CASTPGRGQYNSPLHF
TRBV6-5	TRBJ1-6	CASNHPGQGQKPLHF
TRBV7-9	TRBJ1-3	CASSPGGFGNTIYF
TRBV6-5	TRBJ2-1	CASSYIQGVYNEQFF
TRBV10-3	TRBJ1-4	CAARDRTNEKLFF
TRBV18	TRBJ2-1	CASSPGQDIVDEQFF
TRBV3-1/TRBV3-2	TRBJ1-2	CASSQGGGFGSYTF
TRBV5-1	TRBJ1-1	CASSSRGGTEAFF
TRBV5-1	TRBJ2-7	CASSRDTSPYEQYF
TRBV5-1	TRBJ1-1	CASSWGGGYMNTEAFF
TRBV18	TRBJ1-4	CASSPIFDRGLEKLFF
TRBV6-2/TRBV6-3	TRBJ1-3	CASSRRTGQGNTIYF
TRBV23-1	TRBJ2-6	CASSLTGSGANVLTF
TRBV19	TRBJ1-1	CASSPGATEAFF
TRBV6-5	TRBJ1-2	CASSRGTDGNGYTF
TRBV5-1	TRBJ2-2	CASSLGLVHTGELFF
TRBV29-1	TRBJ2-1	CSVEVLRDRVHNEQFF
TRBV5-1	TRBJ2-3	CASSLQGQGADTQYF
TRBV5-3	TRBJ2-7	CARNLGSEQYF
TRBV11-3	TRBJ2-3	CASSLGTSGRSDTQYF
TRBV7-8	TRBJ2-7	CASSSRGLPLVQQYF
TRBV18	TRBJ2-3	CASSPGLAGTDTQYF
TRBV14	TRBJ2-1	CASSQDGQGPYNEQFF
TRBV7-6	TRBJ2-1	CASSSTPGTSGVDNEQFF
TRBV7-2	TRBJ2-7	CASSTGTGVYEQYF
TRBV11-2	TRBJ2-5	CASSLAGWGGKETQYF
TRBV28	TRBJ2-3	CASSLTPGGGRTDTQYF
TRBV7-8	TRBJ1-1	CASSLGVGPEAFF
TRBV7-8	TRBJ2-3	CASSLSTDTQYF
TRBV2	TRBJ1-2	CASSPGLGHYGYTF
TRBV24-1	TRBJ1-5	CATSAPGSPRKYSNQPQHF
TRBV19	TRBJ2-7	CASKERPDHYEQYF
TRBV7-2	TRBJ2-1	CASSLLWGEQFF
TRBV27	TRBJ1-1	CASSKRQVGSNTEAFF
TRBV6-5	TRBJ2-5	CASSFTGTWLETQYF
TRBV19	TRBJ2-1	CASTPRSAYNEQFF
TRBV7-2	TRBJ2-5	CASIPDGGVETQYF
TRBV7-8	TRBJ2-5	CASSLVLVDETQYF
TRBV7-2	TRBJ2-5	CASSLRGASETQYF
TRBV5-5	TRBJ2-7	CASSWGTSGDYEQYF
TRBV4-2	TRBJ1-4	CASSQSRSATNEKLFF